Here is one TCR beta chain with its context. No antigen is known for it. The TCR beta cDNA libraries carried unique molecular identifiers. Input of roughly 1 to 11 million T cells yielded about half a million cDNA molecules. TCRdb ran MiXCR on the PCR reads and lists one entry per CDR3 protein. In the table there are hundreds of thousands of distinct CDR3 sequences, 53% of which are singletons. This sample is drawn from a study of post-analysis software for immune sequencing data. Background on the study: As for disease course, relapsing-remitting, secondary progressive and progressive-relapsing multiple sclerosis were all included. Study observations and caveats: Comparison of patients with controls showed roughly five TRBV segments more frequent in patients, TRBV5-6, TRBV5-1 and TRBV20-1 among them.

Germline lookup yields CDR1 MDHEN and CDR2 SYDVKM. This CDR3 comprises 15 residues. V lost 2 bases and J lost 6, with 15 bases in between. This TCR was sampled from a girl aged 10-17 years with multiple sclerosis. The sequenced sample was blood. V and J are TRBV28 and TRBJ2-3; possible D gene TRBD2, 7 bases. The CDR3: CASSLRGARVDTQYF. CDR3 sequence (DNA): TGTGCCAGCAGTTTACGGGGGGCCCGGGTGGATACGCAGTATTTT. The variable domain in full, completed from reference TRBV28 and TRBJ2-3, reads DVKVTQSSRYLVKRTGEKVFLECVQDMDHENMFWYRQDPGLGLRLIYFSYDVKMKEKGDIPEGYSVSREKKERFSLILESASTNQTSMYLCASSLRGARVDTQYFGPGTRLTVL.